This T cell receptor (beta chain) was observed in a study of OX40 agonist ivuxolimab in advanced cancers. About the study: Patients received intravenous ivuxolimab every 2 weeks at 0.01 to 10 mg/kg. Antecedent anti-PD-1, anti-PD-L1 or anti-CTLA-4 therapy was permissible, with about 39% having received some. Overall study findings and caveats: Expanded clones were, on average, more numerous in CD8+ T cells than in CD4+.

Here immunoSEQ multiplex PCR was the method, and the copy in TCRdb shows in-frame clones only, minus some. Here the sample spans about 91,000 clones, about 89% being singletons. This CDR3 is 16 amino acids long. Germline values: CDR1 SGDLS, CDR2 YYNGEE. Trimming took 3 bases from V and 0 from J; bases not matched to a gene: 6. This clone was observed a single time. Antigen: not known. The source of this sequence is an adult with an advanced solid tumor such as melanoma, head and neck, liver or kidney cancer. The sample here was CD4+ or CD8+ T cells sorted from blood, taken in a trial of the OX40 agonist ivuxolimab. This chain joins TRBV9 and TRBJ2-7, with 10 positions matching TRBD1. The DNA of the CDR3 is TGTGCCAGCAGCGGAGACCGACAGGGGGCCTCCTACGAGCAGTACTTC. Protein: CASSGDRQGASYEQYF.